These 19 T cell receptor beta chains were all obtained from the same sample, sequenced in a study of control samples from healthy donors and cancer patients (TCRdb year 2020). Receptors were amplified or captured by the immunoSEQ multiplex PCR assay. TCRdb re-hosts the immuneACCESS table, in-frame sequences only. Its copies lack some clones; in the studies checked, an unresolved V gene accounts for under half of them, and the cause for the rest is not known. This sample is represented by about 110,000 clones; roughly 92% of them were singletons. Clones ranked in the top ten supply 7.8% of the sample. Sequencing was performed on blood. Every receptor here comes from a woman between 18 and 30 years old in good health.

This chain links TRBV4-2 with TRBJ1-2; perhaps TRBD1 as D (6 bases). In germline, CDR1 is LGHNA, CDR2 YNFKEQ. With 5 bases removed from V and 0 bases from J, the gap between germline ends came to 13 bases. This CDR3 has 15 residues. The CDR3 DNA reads TGTGCCAGCAGCTGGGAGGGGGTCACTAACTATGGCTACACCTTC. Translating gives CASSWEGVTNYGYTF.

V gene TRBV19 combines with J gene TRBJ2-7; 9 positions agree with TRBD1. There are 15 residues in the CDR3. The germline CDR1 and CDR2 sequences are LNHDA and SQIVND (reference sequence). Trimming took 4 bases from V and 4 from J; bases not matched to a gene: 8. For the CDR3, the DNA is TGTGCCAGTAGTACCCCGGGGGACAGGGAGTACGAGCAGTACTTC. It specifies CASSTPGDREYEQYF.

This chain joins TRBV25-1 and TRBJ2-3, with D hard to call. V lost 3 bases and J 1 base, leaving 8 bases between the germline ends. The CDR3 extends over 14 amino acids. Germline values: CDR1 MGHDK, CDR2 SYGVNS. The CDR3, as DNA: TGTGCCAGCAGTGACAATGCTGGCACAGATACGCAGTATTTT. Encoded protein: CASSDNAGTDTQYF.

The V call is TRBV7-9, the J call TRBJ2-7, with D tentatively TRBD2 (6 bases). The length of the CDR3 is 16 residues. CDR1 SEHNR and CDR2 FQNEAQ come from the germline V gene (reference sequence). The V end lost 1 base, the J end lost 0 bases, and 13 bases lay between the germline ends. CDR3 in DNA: TGTGCCAGCAGCTTAGGGTCCAGGGACTTCTCCTACGAGCAGTACTTC. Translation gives CASSLGSRDFSYEQYF.

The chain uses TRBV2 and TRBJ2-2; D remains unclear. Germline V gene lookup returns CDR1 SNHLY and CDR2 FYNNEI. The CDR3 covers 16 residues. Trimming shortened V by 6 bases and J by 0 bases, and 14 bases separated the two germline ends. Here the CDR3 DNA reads TGTGCCAGCAGGGGAATGGCAGACGCGAACACCGGGGAGCTGTTTTTT. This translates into CASRGMADANTGELFF. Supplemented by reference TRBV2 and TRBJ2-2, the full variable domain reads EPEVTQTPSHQVTQMGQEVILRCVPISNHLYFYWYRQILGQKVEFLVSFYNNEISEKSEIFDDQFSVERPDGSNFTLKIRSTKLEDSAMYFCASRGMADANTGELFFGEGSRLTVL.

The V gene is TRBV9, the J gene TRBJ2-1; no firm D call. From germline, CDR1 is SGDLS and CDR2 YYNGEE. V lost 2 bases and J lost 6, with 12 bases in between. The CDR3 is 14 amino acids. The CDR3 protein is CASSVRSDFNEQFF. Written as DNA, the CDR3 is TGTGCCAGCAGCGTTCGTTCCGATTTCAATGAGCAGTTCTTC. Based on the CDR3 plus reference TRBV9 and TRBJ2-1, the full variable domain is DSGVTQTPKHLITATGQRVTLRCSPRSGDLSVYWYQQSLDQGLQFLIQYYNGEERAKGNILERFSAQQFPDLHSELNLSSLELGDSALYFCASSVRSDFNEQFFGPGTRLTVL.

This CDR3 is CASSPRSGETQYF. The CDR3 nucleotides read TGTGCCAGCTCACCACGTTCCGGAGAGACCCAGTACTTC. This sequence joins TRBV18 and TRBJ2-5; the D is unclear. Trimming pared 1 base from V and 4 bases from J, leaving 7 bases between. The CDR3 totals 13 residues. CDR1 and CDR2 (germline): KGHSH, LQKENI.

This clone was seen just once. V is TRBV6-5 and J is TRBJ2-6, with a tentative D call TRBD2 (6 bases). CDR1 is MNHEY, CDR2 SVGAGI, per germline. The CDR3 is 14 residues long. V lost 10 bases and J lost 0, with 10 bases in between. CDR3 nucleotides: TGTGCCACCGAGGGAGGCTCTGGGGCCAACGTCCTGACTTTC. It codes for CATEGGSGANVLTF.

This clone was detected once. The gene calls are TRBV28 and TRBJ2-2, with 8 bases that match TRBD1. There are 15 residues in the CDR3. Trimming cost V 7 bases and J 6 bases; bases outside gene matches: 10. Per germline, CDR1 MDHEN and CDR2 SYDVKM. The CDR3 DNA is TGTGCCAGCACCCAAGGGACAGGAGAGGCCGGGGAGCTGTTTTTT. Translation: CASTQGTGEAGELFF.

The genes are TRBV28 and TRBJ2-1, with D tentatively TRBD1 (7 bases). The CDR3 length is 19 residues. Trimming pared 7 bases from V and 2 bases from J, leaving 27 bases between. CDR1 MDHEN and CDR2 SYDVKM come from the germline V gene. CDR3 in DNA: TGTGCCAGCACTCCGGCCTTACCACTTCCAGGGGGGACCTACAATGAGCAGTTCTTC. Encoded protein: CASTPALPLPGGTYNEQFF.

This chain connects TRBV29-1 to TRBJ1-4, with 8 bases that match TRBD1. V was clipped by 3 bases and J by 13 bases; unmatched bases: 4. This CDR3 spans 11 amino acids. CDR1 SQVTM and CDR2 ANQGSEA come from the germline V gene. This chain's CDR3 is CSVDDRGGLFF. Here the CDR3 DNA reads TGCAGCGTTGACGACAGGGGCGGACTGTTTTTT.

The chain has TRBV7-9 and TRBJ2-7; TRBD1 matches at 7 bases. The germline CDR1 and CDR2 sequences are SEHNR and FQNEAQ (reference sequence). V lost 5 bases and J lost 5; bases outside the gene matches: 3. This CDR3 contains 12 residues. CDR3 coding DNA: TGTGCCAGCAGCCGGGACAGTAACGAGCAGTACTTC. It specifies CASSRDSNEQYF.

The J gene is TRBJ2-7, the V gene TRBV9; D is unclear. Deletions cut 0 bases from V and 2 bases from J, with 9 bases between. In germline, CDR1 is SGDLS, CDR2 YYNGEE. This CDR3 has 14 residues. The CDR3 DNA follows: TGTGCCAGCAGCGTAGGTGTAGGGACCTACGAGCAGTACTTC. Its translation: CASSVGVGTYEQYF. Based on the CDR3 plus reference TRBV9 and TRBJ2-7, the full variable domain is DSGVTQTPKHLITATGQRVTLRCSPRSGDLSVYWYQQSLDQGLQFLIQYYNGEERAKGNILERFSAQQFPDLHSELNLSSLELGDSALYFCASSVGVGTYEQYFGPGTRLTVT.

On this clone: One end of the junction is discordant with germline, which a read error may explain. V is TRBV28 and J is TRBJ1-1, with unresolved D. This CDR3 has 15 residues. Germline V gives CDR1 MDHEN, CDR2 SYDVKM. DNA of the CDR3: TGTGCCAGCAGTTCCGGGCTGGGCTTGAAAACTGAAGCTTTCTTT. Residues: CASSSGLGLKTEAFF. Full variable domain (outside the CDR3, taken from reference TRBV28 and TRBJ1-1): DVKVTQSSRYLVKRTGEKVFLECVQDMDHENMFWYRQDPGLGLRLIYFSYDVKMKEKGDIPEGYSVSREKKERFSLILESASTNQTSMYLCASSSGLGLKTEAFFGQGTRLTVV.

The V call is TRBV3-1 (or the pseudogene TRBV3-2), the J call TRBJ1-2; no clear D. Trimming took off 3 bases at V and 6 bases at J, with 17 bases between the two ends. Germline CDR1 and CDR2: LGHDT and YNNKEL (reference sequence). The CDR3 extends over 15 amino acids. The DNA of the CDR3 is TGTGCCAGCAGCCAGGCTGTCAGAAATAGGAATGGCTACACCTTC. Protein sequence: CASSQAVRNRNGYTF.

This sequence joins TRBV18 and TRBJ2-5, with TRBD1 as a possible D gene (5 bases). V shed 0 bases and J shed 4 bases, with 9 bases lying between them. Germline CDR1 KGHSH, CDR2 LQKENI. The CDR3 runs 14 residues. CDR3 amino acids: CASSPPTDRETQYF. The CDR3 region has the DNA TGTGCCAGCTCACCACCGACAGACAGAGAGACCCAGTACTTC.

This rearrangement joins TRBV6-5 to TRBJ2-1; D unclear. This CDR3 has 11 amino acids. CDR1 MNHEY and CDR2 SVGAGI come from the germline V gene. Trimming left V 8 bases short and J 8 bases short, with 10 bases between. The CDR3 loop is CASEDIYEQFF. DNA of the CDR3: TGTGCCAGCGAAGACATCTATGAGCAGTTCTTC.

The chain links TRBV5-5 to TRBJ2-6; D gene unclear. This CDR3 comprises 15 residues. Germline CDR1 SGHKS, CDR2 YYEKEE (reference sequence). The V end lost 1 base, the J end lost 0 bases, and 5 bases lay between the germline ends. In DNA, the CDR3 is TGTGCCAGCAGCTTGTTCGCCTCTGGGGCCAACGTCCTGACTTTC. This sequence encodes CASSLFASGANVLTF.

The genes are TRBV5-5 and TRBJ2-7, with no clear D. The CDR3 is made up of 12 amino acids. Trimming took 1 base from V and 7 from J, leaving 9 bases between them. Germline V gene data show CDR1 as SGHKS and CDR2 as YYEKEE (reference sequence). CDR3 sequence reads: CASSLIGREQYF. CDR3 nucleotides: TGTGCCAGCAGCTTGATTGGAAGGGAGCAGTACTTC.